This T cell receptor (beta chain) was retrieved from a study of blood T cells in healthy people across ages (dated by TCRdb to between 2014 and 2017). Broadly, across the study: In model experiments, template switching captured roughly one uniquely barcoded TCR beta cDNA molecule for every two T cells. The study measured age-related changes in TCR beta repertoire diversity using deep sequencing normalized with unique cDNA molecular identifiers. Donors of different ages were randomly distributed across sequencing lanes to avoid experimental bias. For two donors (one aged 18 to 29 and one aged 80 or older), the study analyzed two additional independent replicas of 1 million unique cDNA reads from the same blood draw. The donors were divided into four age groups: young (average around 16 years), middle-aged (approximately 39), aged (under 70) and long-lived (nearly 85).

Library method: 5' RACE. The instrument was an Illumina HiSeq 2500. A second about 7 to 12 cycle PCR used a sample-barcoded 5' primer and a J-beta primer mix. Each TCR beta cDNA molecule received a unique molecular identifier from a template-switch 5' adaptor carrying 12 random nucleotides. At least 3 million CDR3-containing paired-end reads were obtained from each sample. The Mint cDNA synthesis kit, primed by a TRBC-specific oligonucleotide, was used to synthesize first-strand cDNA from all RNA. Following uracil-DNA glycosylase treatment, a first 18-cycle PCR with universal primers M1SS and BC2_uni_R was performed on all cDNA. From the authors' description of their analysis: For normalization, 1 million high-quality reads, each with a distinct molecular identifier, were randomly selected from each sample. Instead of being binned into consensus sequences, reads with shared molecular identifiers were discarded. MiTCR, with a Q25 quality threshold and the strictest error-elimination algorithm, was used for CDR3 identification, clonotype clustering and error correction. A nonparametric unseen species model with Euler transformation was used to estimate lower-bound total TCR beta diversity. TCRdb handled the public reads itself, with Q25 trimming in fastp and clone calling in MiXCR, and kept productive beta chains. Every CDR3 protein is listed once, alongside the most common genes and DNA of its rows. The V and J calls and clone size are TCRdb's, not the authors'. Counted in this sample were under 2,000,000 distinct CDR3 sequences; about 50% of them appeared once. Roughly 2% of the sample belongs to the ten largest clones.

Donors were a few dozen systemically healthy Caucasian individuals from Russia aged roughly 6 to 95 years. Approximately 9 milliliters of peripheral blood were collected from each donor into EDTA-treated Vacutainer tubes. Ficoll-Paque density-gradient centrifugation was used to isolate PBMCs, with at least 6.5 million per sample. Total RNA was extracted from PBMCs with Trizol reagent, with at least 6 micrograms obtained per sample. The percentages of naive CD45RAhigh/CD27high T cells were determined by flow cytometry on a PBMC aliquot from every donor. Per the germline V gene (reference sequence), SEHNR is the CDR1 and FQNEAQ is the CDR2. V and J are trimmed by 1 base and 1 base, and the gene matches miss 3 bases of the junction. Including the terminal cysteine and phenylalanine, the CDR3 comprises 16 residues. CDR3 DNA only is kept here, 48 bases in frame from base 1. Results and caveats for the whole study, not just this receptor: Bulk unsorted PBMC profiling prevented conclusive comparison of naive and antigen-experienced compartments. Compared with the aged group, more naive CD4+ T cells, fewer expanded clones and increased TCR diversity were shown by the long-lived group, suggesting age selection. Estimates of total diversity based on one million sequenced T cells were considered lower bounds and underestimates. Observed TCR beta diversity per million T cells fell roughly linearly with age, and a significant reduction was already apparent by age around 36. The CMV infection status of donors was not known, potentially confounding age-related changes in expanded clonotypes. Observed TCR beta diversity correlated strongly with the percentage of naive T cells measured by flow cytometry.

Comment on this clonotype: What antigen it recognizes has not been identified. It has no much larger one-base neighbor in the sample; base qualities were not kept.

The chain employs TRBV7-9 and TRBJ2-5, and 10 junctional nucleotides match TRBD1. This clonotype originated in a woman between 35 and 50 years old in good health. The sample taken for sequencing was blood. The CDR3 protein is CASSLGDRGLQETQYF. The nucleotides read TGTGCCAGCAGCTTAGGAGACAGGGGGCTCCAAGAGACCCAGTACTTC.